Below, 8 T cell receptor beta chains from the same sample are listed, as sequenced in a study of T cell responses to AZD1222 COVID-19 vaccine. Some clones are missing from TCRdb's copy, which holds only in-frame ones; the method was immunoSEQ multiplex PCR. The data hold about 140,000 clones, with 70% to 90% observed a single time. Material: peripheral blood, obtained on day 0 of AZD1222 vaccination. The receptors shown here come from an adult in good health.

The V gene is TRBV10-3, the J gene TRBJ1-6; D is ambiguous. The CDR3 covers 14 residues. V lost 5 bases and J lost 3, with 8 bases in between. Germline V gene lookup returns CDR1 ENHRY and CDR2 SYGVKD. CDR3: CAISSRDYNSPLHF. CDR3 DNA: TGTGCCATCAGTAGCCGGGACTATAATTCACCCCTCCACTTT.

The CDR3 loop reads CASSLNLAGVDTQYF. The CDR3 DNA follows: TGTGCCAGCAGCTTAAATCTTGCGGGAGTGGACACGCAGTATTTT. The genes are TRBV7-8 and TRBJ2-3, with 7 bases lining up with TRBD2. Unmatched junction bases numbered 11, after V lost 2 bases and J lost 9 bases. Germline loops: CDR1 SGHVS, CDR2 FQNEAQ. CDR3 size: 15 residues. Together with reference TRBV7-8 and TRBJ2-3, the CDR3 gives the full variable domain: GAGVSQSPRYKVAKRGQDVALRCDPISGHVSLFWYQQALGQGPEFLTYFQNEAQLDKSGLPSDRFFAERPEGSVSTLKIQRTQQEDSAVYLCASSLNLAGVDTQYFGPGTRLTVL.

The V call is TRBV27, the J call TRBJ1-5, with 7 bases lining up with TRBD1. The CDR3 sequence is 13 residues long. The ends lost 3 bases at V and 7 bases at J; junction bases unmatched: 3. CDR1 MNHEY and CDR2 SMNVEV come from the germline V gene (reference sequence). CDR3 amino acids: CASSLTGRQPQHF. For the CDR3, the DNA is TGTGCCAGCAGTTTGACAGGGAGACAGCCCCAGCATTTT.

J is TRBJ2-5 and V is TRBV6-2 or TRBV6-3; 9 nucleotides align to TRBD2. CDR1 and CDR2 from the germline V gene are MNHEY and SVGEGT. Germline trimming cut 0 bases from V and 0 bases from J; bases unmatched to any gene: 11. The length of the CDR3 is 19 residues. CDR3 loop: CASSYSTSLAGPNQETQYF. The CDR3 nucleotides read TGTGCCAGCAGTTACTCGACCTCTCTAGCGGGGCCCAACCAAGAGACCCAGTACTTC.

This clone was seen only once. The genes are TRBV3-1 (or the pseudogene TRBV3-2) and TRBJ1-4, with TRBD1 identical over 7 bases. Germline V CDR1 and CDR2: LGHDT, YNNKEL (reference sequence). V dropped 4 bases and J dropped 6; count of bases not matched to a gene: 5. The CDR3 covers 14 residues. The CDR3 sequence: CASSRGGADEKLFF. Here the CDR3 DNA reads TGTGCCAGCAGCCGAGGGGGCGCGGATGAAAAACTGTTTTTT.

The CDR3 reads CASSEGRSQRNTIYF. Here the CDR3 DNA reads TGTGCCAGCAGTGAAGGACGGAGTCAACGAAACACCATATATTTT. This sequence joins TRBV6-1 and TRBJ1-3; D remains unclear. This CDR3 has 15 residues. With 1 base removed from V and 5 bases from J, the gap between germline ends came to 12 bases. Germline CDR1 is MNHNS and CDR2 is SASEGT.

The J gene is TRBJ1-3, the V gene TRBV10-3; D not certain. The germline gives CDR1 ENHRY, CDR2 SYGVKD. The CDR3 contains 15 residues. Trimming removed 2 bases at V and 0 bases at J, with 8 bases between. The CDR3 bases are TGTGCCATCAGTGAGGGGGTCCACTCTGGAAACACCATATATTTT. Its protein product is CAISEGVHSGNTIYF.

This clone was seen only a few times. The chain couples TRBV27 to TRBJ1-4; D is undetermined. Trimming shortened V by 5 bases and J by 5 bases, and 6 bases separated the two germline ends. From germline, CDR1 is MNHEY and CDR2 SMNVEV (reference sequence). The CDR3 extends over 12 amino acids. The CDR3 DNA follows: TGTGCCAGCAGTAAAGCGAATGAAAAACTGTTTTTT. Amino acids: CASSKANEKLFF. The variable domain in full, completed from reference TRBV27 and TRBJ1-4, reads EAQVTQNPRYLITVTGKKLTVTCSQNMNHEYMSWYRQDPGLGLRQIYYSMNVEVTDKGDVPEGYKVSRKEKRNFPLILESPSPNQTSLYFCASSKANEKLFFGSGTQLSVL.